What follows are 19 T cell receptor beta chains derived from one specimen sequenced in a study of CD8 T cells in Susac syndrome. The RNA, about 0.5 to 1 ug, was put through reverse transcription using random hexamers. TCRdb re-derived calls from the immunoSEQ multiplex PCR reads in MiXCR, one entry per CDR3 protein. The data show 150,000 or so distinct CDR3 sequences, with approximately 94% seen just once and around 0.13% held by the top ten. Sequences were obtained from CD4+ T cells from PBMCs. These receptors were obtained from a human donor with Susac syndrome.

The chain is built from TRBV20-1 and TRBJ1-5; unclear D gene. V was pared by 6 bases and J by 3 bases, with 12 bases between. This CDR3 region has 13 residues. Germline V gene sequence: CDR1 DFQATT, CDR2 SNEGSKA (reference sequence). In nucleotides, the CDR3 is TGCAGTGCACAAACAGTGGACAATCAGCCCCAGCATTTT. The encoded protein is CSAQTVDNQPQHF.

The J gene is TRBJ1-2, the V gene TRBV28; TRBD1 agrees at 8 bases. Germline CDR1 MDHEN, CDR2 SYDVKM. V was clipped by 6 bases and J by 3 bases; unmatched bases: 6. The CDR3 has 14 residues. The CDR3 DNA sequence: TGTGCCAGCAGGACTACAGGGGGTGACTATGGCTACACCTTC. It is translated as CASRTTGGDYGYTF.

This clonotype has only a few counts. The chain combines TRBV3-1 with TRBJ2-7; 8 bases line up with TRBD1. The CDR3 extends over 14 amino acids. V was clipped by 3 bases and J by 2 bases; unmatched bases: 3. Germline-derived CDR1 and CDR2 are LGHDT and YNNKEL (reference sequence). CDR3 sequence (DNA): TGTGCCAGCAGCCAGGGGACAGGAGCCTACGAGCAGTACTTC. Protein: CASSQGTGAYEQYF.

CDR3 DNA: TGTGCCAGCTCACCACAGGGCCGCTACGAGCAGTACTTC. Its protein product is CASSPQGRYEQYF. The chain links TRBV18 to TRBJ2-7, with D uncertain. CDR1 and CDR2 (germline): KGHSH, LQKENI. The CDR3 sequence is 13 residues long. Trimming left V 1 base short and J 3 bases short, with 7 bases between.

The rearrangement uses TRBV6-5 and TRBJ2-1; 8 bases agree with TRBD2. The germline V gene encodes CDR1 MNHEY and CDR2 SVGAGI. CDR3 size: 15 residues. V shed 9 bases, J shed 3 bases, and the junction held 10 bases outside the gene matches. The CDR3 nucleotides read TGTGCCAGTTACTCCGGGGGGGCTGGCTACAATGAGCAGTTCTTC. Amino acids: CASYSGGAGYNEQFF.

The V gene is TRBV28, the J gene TRBJ2-2; D call uncertain. Germline values: CDR1 MDHEN, CDR2 SYDVKM. Trimming left V 3 bases short and J 1 base short, with 6 bases between. The CDR3 totals 14 residues. The CDR3 loop reads CASSLIQNTGELFF. CDR3 coding DNA: TGTGCCAGCAGTTTGATCCAGAACACCGGGGAGCTGTTTTTT.

V gene TRBV15 combines with J gene TRBJ1-1, with a possible D match to TRBD1 (5 bases). This CDR3 comprises 15 residues. Germline-derived CDR1 and CDR2 are LNHNV and YYDKDF (reference sequence). Deletions cut 5 bases from V and 1 base from J, with 14 bases between. The CDR3: CATSSPGGKNTEAFF. In DNA form, the CDR3 reads TGTGCCACCAGCTCGCCGGGGGGGAAGAACACTGAAGCTTTCTTT.

Only one count was recorded for this clonotype. This rearrangement joins TRBV28 to TRBJ2-7; D may correspond to TRBD1 or TRBD2 (5 bases each). With 5 bases removed from V and 4 bases from J, the gap between germline ends came to 12 bases. From germline, CDR1 is MDHEN and CDR2 SYDVKM. The CDR3 covers 13 residues. CDR3 sequence: CASSRAEGYEQYF. The CDR3 bases are TGTGCCAGCAGTCGCGCTGAGGGGTACGAGCAGTACTTC.

This sequence joins TRBV5-4 and TRBJ1-2; D may be TRBD1 (6 bases). Trimming took 4 bases from V and 8 from J, leaving 27 bases between them. Germline CDR1 SGHNT, CDR2 YYREEE (reference sequence). The CDR3 loop spans 17 amino acids. CDR3 sequence: CASSPPLGGAGHGGYTF. The CDR3 region has the DNA TGTGCCAGCAGCCCGCCCTTAGGGGGGGCGGGTCATGGAGGCTACACCTTC.

V and J are TRBV12-3 or TRBV12-4 and TRBJ2-3; 7 nucleotides agree with TRBD1. The V segment lost 4 bases and the J segment 4 bases; nucleotides outside the gene matches: 11. This CDR3 comprises 16 residues. CDR3 in DNA: TGTGCCAGCAGTTCCACAGGGGCGTATCGAGCAGATACGCAGTATTTT. It specifies CASSSTGAYRADTQYF.

V usage is TRBV29-1 and J usage is TRBJ2-1; TRBD1 matches 12 bases. V dropped 6 bases and J dropped 9; count of bases not matched to a gene: 6. This CDR3 contains 13 residues. The V gene's germline CDR1 is SQVTM and CDR2 ANQGSEA. CDR3 DNA: TGCAGCGTCCCGGGACAGGGGGCCGGTGAGCAGTTCTTC. It yields the protein CSVPGQGAGEQFF.

The chain carries TRBV29-1 and TRBJ2-1; 10 bases match TRBD1. The CDR3 runs 14 residues. V lost 3 bases, J lost 4 bases, and 3 bases stayed unmatched. Germline-derived CDR1 and CDR2 are SQVTM and ANQGSEA. The CDR3 nucleotides are TGCAGCGTTGAGCCGGGACAGGGGTACAATGAGCAGTTCTTC. Amino acids: CSVEPGQGYNEQFF.

The chain uses TRBV28 and TRBJ2-7; TRBD1 matches 7 bases. The CDR3 covers 14 residues. V was clipped by 6 bases and J by 2 bases; unmatched bases: 7. CDR1 is MDHEN and CDR2 is SYDVKM in the germline V gene. The CDR3 here is CASRETGSPYEQYF. The CDR3 coding sequence is TGTGCCAGCAGGGAGACAGGGTCCCCCTACGAGCAGTACTTC.

The chain uses TRBV18 and TRBJ1-3, with 7 positions matching TRBD1. Trimming cost V 3 bases and J 1 base; bases outside gene matches: 6. The CDR3 length is 16 residues. CDR1 and CDR2 (germline): KGHSH, LQKENI. In DNA, the CDR3 is TGTGCCAGCTCACCGGCGGACAGGTCATCTGGAAACACCATATATTTT. Translation gives CASSPADRSSGNTIYF. The complete variable domain, with remaining parts taken from reference TRBV18 and TRBJ1-3, reads NAGVMQNPRHLVRRRGQEARLRCSPMKGHSHVYWYRQLPEEGLKFMVYLQKENIIDESGMPKERFSAEFPKEGPSILRIQQVVRGDSAAYFCASSPADRSSGNTIYFGEGSWLTVV.

The count of this clonotype is one. This chain uses TRBV12-3 or TRBV12-4 with TRBJ2-2; D remains ambiguous. V lost 1 base and J 7 bases, leaving 13 bases between the germline ends. This CDR3 contains 15 residues. The CDR3 sequence is CASSLDSGFIGELFF. In nucleotides, the CDR3 is TGTGCCAGCAGTTTAGATTCTGGGTTTATCGGGGAGCTGTTTTTT.

CDR3 sequence (DNA): TGCAGTGCTAGAATGGCTCCTGGGGCCAACGTCCTGACTTTC. This sequence encodes CSARMAPGANVLTF. The genes are TRBV20-1 and TRBJ2-6; D unclear. The CDR3 loop spans 14 amino acids. Germline-derived CDR1 and CDR2 are DFQATT and SNEGSKA (reference sequence). V was pared by 2 bases and J by 2 bases, with 7 bases between.

This chain links TRBV7-2 with TRBJ2-3; 16 bases match TRBD2. CDR1 is SGHTA, CDR2 FQGNSA, per germline. The CDR3 spans 18 residues. Unmatched junction bases numbered 5, after V lost 4 bases and J lost 1 base. The DNA of the CDR3 is TGTGCCAGCAGCTGGACGGGACTAGCGGGAGGGGGCACAGATACGCAGTATTTT. Its protein product is CASSWTGLAGGGTDTQYF.

The chain employs TRBV27 and TRBJ2-3; 7 nucleotides match TRBD1. The CDR3 runs 16 residues. Per germline, CDR1 MNHEY and CDR2 SMNVEV (reference sequence). The J segment lost 0 bases and the V segment lost 6 bases, leaving 9 bases of the junction unmatched. The CDR3 DNA reads as TGTGCCAGCAGCCGGCGGACAGGAGCCAGCACAGATACGCAGTATTTT. Protein product: CASSRRTGASTDTQYF.

CDR3 region: CASSLQERLFF. As DNA, the CDR3 is TGTGCCAGCAGCTTACAGGAACGGCTGTTTTTT. The chain uses TRBV11-2 and TRBJ1-4, with D hard to call. The CDR3 is 11 residues long. In germline, CDR1 is SGHAT, CDR2 FQNNGV. V gave up 2 bases and J gave up 14 bases, with 9 bases separating them.